The 25 T cell receptor beta chains below were found in one sample sequenced in a study of blood T cell repertoires in COVID-19. Measured with immunoSEQ multiplex PCR; TCRdb has only the in-frame clones, and not every one. The table has tens of thousands of clones, around four fifths seen once. Specimen: peripheral blood. The receptors were gathered from a human donor in a cohort sampled during active COVID-19.

The rearrangement uses TRBV25-1 and TRBJ2-6; perhaps TRBD1 as D (5 bases). CDR1 is MGHDK, CDR2 SYGVNS, per germline. With 8 bases removed from V and 1 base from J, the gap between germline ends came to 12 bases. The CDR3 is 15 residues long. Here the CDR3 reads CASSTRQSGANVLTF. CDR3 nucleotide sequence: TGTGCCAGCTCGACAAGACAGTCTGGGGCCAACGTCCTGACTTTC.

J is TRBJ2-5 and V is TRBV5-6; D may be TRBD1 (6 bases). The length of the CDR3 is 14 residues. The germline gives CDR1 SGHDT, CDR2 YYEEEE. The V end lost 6 bases, the J end lost 0 bases, and 12 bases lay between the germline ends. The chain's CDR3 is CASTTTGDQETQYF. The CDR3 DNA follows: TGTGCCAGCACGACGACAGGCGACCAAGAGACCCAGTACTTC.

Comments on this clone: In the same sample, other DNA sequences code for this CDR3. The genes are TRBV28 and TRBJ2-7, with 7 bases lining up with TRBD1. CDR1 is MDHEN, CDR2 SYDVKM, per germline. The junction had 5 bases not matched to a gene; V was cut back by 2 bases and J by 4 bases. This CDR3 has 14 residues. The CDR3 region has the DNA TGTGCCAGCAGTTTAAGACAGGGATCGTACGAGCAGTACTTC. Translation: CASSLRQGSYEQYF. Full variable domain (outside the CDR3, taken from reference TRBV28 and TRBJ2-7): DVKVTQSSRYLVKRTGEKVFLECVQDMDHENMFWYRQDPGLGLRLIYFSYDVKMKEKGDIPEGYSVSREKKERFSLILESASTNQTSMYLCASSLRQGSYEQYFGPGTRLTVT.

This clone was found a few times. This rearrangement joins TRBV19 to TRBJ1-1, with D perhaps matching TRBD1 (5 bases). The CDR3 is made up of 13 amino acids. V was trimmed by 6 bases and J by 1 base, leaving 9 bases between them. Germline V gene data show CDR1 as LNHDA and CDR2 as SQIVND (reference sequence). The CDR3: CASSPRANTEAFF. DNA for the CDR3: TGTGCCAGTAGCCCCAGGGCGAACACTGAAGCTTTCTTT.

This chain links TRBV30 with TRBJ2-7, with 13 bases aligning to TRBD2. The CDR3 extends over 15 amino acids. The J segment lost 4 bases and the V segment lost 0 bases, leaving 3 bases of the junction unmatched. Germline lookup yields CDR1 GTSNPN and CDR2 SVGIG (reference sequence). The CDR3 nucleotides are TGTGCCTGGAGTGTAACTAGCGGGGGGGTTTACGAGCAGTACTTC. Translating gives CAWSVTSGGVYEQYF.

The V gene is TRBV5-5, the J gene TRBJ1-1; D remains unclear. The CDR3 is 14 residues long. From germline, CDR1 is SGHKS and CDR2 YYEKEE (reference sequence). V dropped 1 base and J dropped 7 bases, with 14 bases sitting between them. Here the CDR3 reads CASSLSGVYHEAFF. CDR3 bases: TGTGCCAGCAGCTTGTCCGGTGTTTATCATGAAGCTTTCTTT.

The chain carries TRBV27 and TRBJ2-7; no clear D. CDR1 is MNHEY and CDR2 is SMNVEV in the germline V gene (reference sequence). This CDR3 has 15 amino acids. Trimming stripped 0 bases from V and 2 bases from J, with 11 bases between. The CDR3 protein is CASSLSAPITYEQYF. As DNA, the CDR3 is TGTGCCAGCAGTTTATCGGCTCCAATAACCTACGAGCAGTACTTC.

As concerns this clone: The junction departs from germline at one end; a sequencing error may be responsible. The V gene is TRBV3-1 (or the pseudogene TRBV3-2), the J gene TRBJ2-5; D is possibly TRBD2 (5 bases). CDR1 is LGHDT, CDR2 YNNKEL, per germline (reference sequence). The CDR3 length is 13 residues. CDR3 region: CASSPTTQEAQYF. The CDR3 bases are TGTGCCAGCAGCCCGACTACGCAAGAGGCCCAGTACTTC.

The chain uses TRBV28 and TRBJ2-3; 10 bases map to TRBD2. The junction had 10 bases not matched to a gene; V was cut back by 7 bases and J by 12 bases. There are 13 residues in the CDR3. Germline V gives CDR1 MDHEN, CDR2 SYDVKM. DNA for the CDR3: TGTGCCAGCACCCTTTCCCCTAGCGGGGGACAGTATTTT. As protein: CASTLSPSGGQYF.

V is TRBV6-5 and J is TRBJ1-1; D is possibly TRBD1 (6 bases). This CDR3 is built from 12 residues. V lost 6 bases to trimming and J lost 7 bases, with 12 bases between them. CDR1 is MNHEY, CDR2 SVGAGI, per germline. The CDR3 DNA is TGTGCCAGCAGAAGGGGGACAAATGAAGCTTTCTTT. As protein: CASRRGTNEAFF.

The table lists this clone with a count of one. The chain links TRBV19 to TRBJ1-1; D is perhaps TRBD1 (6 bases). The germline V and J ends were trimmed by 7 bases and 1 base, with 10 bases remaining between them. CDR1 and CDR2 (germline): LNHDA, SQIVND (reference sequence). This CDR3 is built from 13 residues. Here the CDR3 DNA reads TGTGCCAGTACTGCGACAGGGAACACTGAAGCTTTCTTT. It yields the protein CASTATGNTEAFF.

The genes are TRBV28 and TRBJ2-7, with 7 bases lining up with TRBD1. Unmatched junction bases numbered 11, after V lost 6 bases and J lost 3 bases. The CDR3 is 15 amino acids. Germline V lookup: CDR1 MDHEN, CDR2 SYDVKM. CDR3 coding DNA: TGTGCCAGCAGCGATAACAGGGGCGGCGGCTACGAGCAGTACTTC. Its translation: CASSDNRGGGYEQYF.

The chain carries TRBV28 and TRBJ2-7; 7 bases align to TRBD1. The CDR3 is 14 residues long. Germline CDR1 and CDR2: MDHEN and SYDVKM. V shed 6 bases and J 2 bases; nucleotides not matched to a gene: 7. CDR3 amino acids: CASRSDRSPYEQYF. The CDR3 nucleotides read TGTGCCAGCAGATCGGACAGGAGTCCCTACGAGCAGTACTTC.

V is TRBV9 and J is TRBJ2-7; D is possibly TRBD1 (6 bases). The germline V gene encodes CDR1 SGDLS and CDR2 YYNGEE. This CDR3 has 14 residues. The V gene lost 3 bases and the J gene lost 6 bases, with 16 bases spanning the gap. The CDR3 is CASSGQTSGAEQYF. CDR3 in DNA: TGTGCCAGCAGCGGCCAGACCTCAGGGGCCGAGCAGTACTTC.

The chain employs TRBV20-1 and TRBJ2-2, with TRBD1 matching 8 bases. Germline CDR1 DFQATT, CDR2 SNEGSKA (reference sequence). There are 14 residues in the CDR3. With 3 bases clipped from V and 5 bases from J, the junction kept 5 bases outside the gene matches. CDR3: CSASNRGSTGELFF. For the CDR3, the DNA is TGCAGTGCTAGTAACAGGGGGTCTACCGGGGAGCTGTTTTTT.

This clone showed up just once. V and J are TRBV19 and TRBJ1-2, with D perhaps TRBD1 (5 bases). This CDR3 has 13 residues. Deletions cut 7 bases from V and 4 bases from J, with 13 bases between. Germline V CDR1 and CDR2: LNHDA, SQIVND (reference sequence). The CDR3, as DNA: TGTGCCAGTAAGGACACAGCCACCTATGGCTACACCTTC. It is translated as CASKDTATYGYTF.

This chain connects TRBV6-4 to TRBJ1-6; D not resolved. The CDR3 has 14 residues. The germline V gene encodes CDR1 MRHNA and CDR2 SNTAGT. V dropped 5 bases and J dropped 0 bases, with 5 bases sitting between them. CDR3 amino acids: CASSISSYNSPLHF. The CDR3 bases are TGTGCCAGCAGTATTAGCTCCTATAATTCACCCCTCCACTTT.

The chain links TRBV6-5 to TRBJ2-7; 8 nucleotides match TRBD1. V lost 8 bases to trimming and J lost 5 bases; unmatched junction nucleotides: 11. CDR3 length: 14 residues. Germline values: CDR1 MNHEY, CDR2 SVGAGI. DNA of the CDR3: TGTGCCAGCTGGGCGACAGGGGATTTCCACGAGCAGTACTTC. This codes for CASWATGDFHEQYF.

This chain links TRBV3-1 (or the pseudogene TRBV3-2) with TRBJ2-2; 8 bases align to TRBD2. The CDR3 has 15 amino acids. Trimming removed 6 bases from V and 2 bases from J; junction bases left unmatched: 5. CDR1 LGHDT and CDR2 YNNKEL come from the germline V gene (reference sequence). The CDR3 loop reads CASRPGLANTGELFF. The CDR3 DNA reads TGTGCCAGCAGACCCGGACTAGCCAACACCGGGGAGCTGTTTTTT.

This clone was seen a few times. This rearrangement joins TRBV2 to TRBJ1-5, with D perhaps matching TRBD1 (5 bases). V lost 6 bases and J 2 bases, leaving 14 bases between the germline ends. The CDR3 sequence is 15 residues long. Germline V gives CDR1 SNHLY, CDR2 FYNNEI. The CDR3 sequence: CASSRGGSGNQPQHF. DNA of the CDR3: TGTGCCAGCAGCCGGGGGGGTTCGGGCAATCAGCCCCAGCATTTT.

The genes are TRBV5-1 and TRBJ2-3, with 8 positions matching TRBD2. Losses at the gene ends were 4 bases for V and 1 base for J; bases not matched to a gene: 8. Germline V gene lookup returns CDR1 SGHRS and CDR2 YFSETQ. This CDR3 has 16 residues. CDR3 nucleotides: TGCGCCAGCAGCACCGGTTCGGGGGGGCGCACAGATACGCAGTATTTT. Translation gives CASSTGSGGRTDTQYF.

This clone is a singleton in its sample. This sequence joins TRBV7-2 and TRBJ1-1, with D possibly matching TRBD1 (5 bases). From germline, CDR1 is SGHTA and CDR2 FQGNSA. The V gene lost 5 bases and the J gene lost 10 bases, with 26 bases spanning the gap. The CDR3 covers 16 residues. The CDR3 here is CASSLTRQSRATGAFF. The CDR3 DNA reads TGTGCCAGCAGCCTTACCCGGCAATCCAGGGCGACGGGAGCTTTCTTT.

The CDR3 reads CASSQTVGSSTTNEKLFF. In DNA form, the CDR3 reads TGTGCCAGCAGCCAGACAGTGGGGTCCTCGACAACTAATGAAAAACTGTTTTTT. This chain connects TRBV28 to TRBJ1-4, with D possibly being TRBD1 (5 bases). Trimming removed 6 bases at V and 0 bases at J, with 20 bases between. The CDR3 is made up of 18 amino acids. CDR1 is MDHEN and CDR2 is SYDVKM in the germline V gene.

The chain is built from TRBV7-2 and TRBJ2-6, with 8 bases fitting TRBD1. The length of the CDR3 is 13 residues. Germline V gives CDR1 SGHTA, CDR2 FQGNSA. The V gene end was trimmed by 4 bases and the J gene end by 13 bases; junction bases not matched to a gene: 6. CDR3 residues: CASSSGQANVLTF. In DNA form, the CDR3 reads TGTGCCAGCAGCTCGGGACAGGCGAATGTCCTGACTTTC.

The chain employs TRBV28 and TRBJ1-3, with 7 bases that match TRBD1. This CDR3 is 16 amino acids long. V shed 5 bases and J 4 bases; nucleotides not matched to a gene: 11. CDR1 is MDHEN, CDR2 SYDVKM, per germline. The CDR3 bases are TGTGCCAGCAGTCCCTATCAGACAGGGTTCGGAAACACCATATATTTT. It codes for CASSPYQTGFGNTIYF.